Below, 21 T cell receptor beta chains from the same sample are listed, as sequenced in a study of cytomegalovirus exposure and HLA in healthy donors. Amplification used 60 Vbeta primers and 13 Jbeta primers. Method: immunoSEQ multiplex PCR; TCRdb's copy keeps in-frame clones and lacks some. The table has approximately 82,000 clones, around 76% seen once. Material for sequencing was PBMCs. The receptors come from a man in his forties in good health and CMV-seronegative.

The J gene is TRBJ2-3, the V gene TRBV9, with a weak D call TRBD2 (5 bases). Germline V gives CDR1 SGDLS, CDR2 YYNGEE. The CDR3 covers 15 residues. V lost 2 bases and J lost 0, with 10 bases in between. For the CDR3, the DNA is TGTGCCAGCAGCGTGAGCGGAGACAGCACAGATACGCAGTATTTT. This gives the protein CASSVSGDSTDTQYF.

The J gene is TRBJ2-5, the V gene TRBV5-1, with 11 bases aligning to TRBD2. The J call may be faulty, since TRBJ2-7 better matches the DNA end. CDR1 is SGHRS, CDR2 YFSETQ, per germline. The CDR3 has 14 residues. DNA for the CDR3: TGCGCCAGCAGCATAGGGACTAGCGGCTACGAGCAGTACTTC. This gives the protein CASSIGTSGYEQYF.

The chain uses TRBV29-1 and TRBJ1-1; weak D call: TRBD1 (6 bases). The V gene lost 2 bases and the J gene lost 1 base, with 17 bases spanning the gap. CDR1 SQVTM and CDR2 ANQGSEA come from the germline V gene. This CDR3 region has 16 residues. In nucleotides, the CDR3 is TGCAGCGTTGAATTATTTGGGGGACACCGGAACACTGAAGCTTTCTTT. This gives the protein CSVELFGGHRNTEAFF.

This rearrangement joins TRBV27 to TRBJ1-4, with 8 bases lining up with TRBD1. The CDR3 has 15 amino acids. Germline CDR1 MNHEY, CDR2 SMNVEV (reference sequence). J gave up 6 bases and V 4 bases, and 7 bases lay outside the gene matches. The CDR3 sequence is CASSSYRDRHEKLFF. The CDR3 DNA reads TGTGCCAGCAGTTCATACCGGGACAGGCATGAAAAACTGTTTTTT.

This clone was observed a handful of times. The J gene is TRBJ2-7, the V gene TRBV4-1, with D possibly matching TRBD1 (6 bases). The V gene's germline CDR1 is MGHRA and CDR2 YSYEKL. The CDR3 loop spans 15 amino acids. V gave up 1 base and J gave up 6 bases, with 16 bases separating them. This CDR3 is CASSQASQGSGEQYF. As DNA, the CDR3 is TGCGCCAGCAGCCAAGCTTCCCAGGGGTCGGGCGAGCAGTACTTC.

The genes are TRBV19 and TRBJ1-3; 8 positions agree with TRBD1. Germline V gene sequence: CDR1 LNHDA, CDR2 SQIVND (reference sequence). CDR3 size: 13 residues. V lost 5 bases, J lost 9 bases, and 6 bases stayed unmatched. Here the CDR3 reads CASSQDRDGTIYF. The CDR3 DNA reads TGTGCCAGTAGTCAGGACAGGGACGGCACCATATATTTT.

The chain carries TRBV28 and TRBJ2-5, with 12 bases identical to TRBD2. CDR1 and CDR2 (germline): MDHEN, SYDVKM. V was clipped by 5 bases and J by 5 bases; unmatched bases: 12. The CDR3 spans 17 residues. The DNA of the CDR3 is TGTGCCAGCAGTCCATCGCCGGGACTAGCGGGTTGGGAGACCCAGTACTTC. This translates into CASSPSPGLAGWETQYF.

The chain carries TRBV19 and TRBJ1-5; D is possibly TRBD1 (6 bases). The CDR3 contains 15 residues. Trimming pared 3 bases from V and 1 base from J, leaving 10 bases between. Germline assignment: CDR1 LNHDA and CDR2 SQIVND (reference sequence). As DNA, the CDR3 is TGTGCCAGTAGTATCTGGGACACAAGCAATCAGCCCCAGCATTTT. Its protein product is CASSIWDTSNQPQHF.

V and J are TRBV19 and TRBJ2-1; 13 positions match TRBD2. Germline CDR1 LNHDA, CDR2 SQIVND (reference sequence). The V gene end was trimmed by 5 bases and the J gene end by 6 bases; junction bases not matched to a gene: 4. The CDR3 totals 15 residues. Written as DNA, the CDR3 is TGTGCCAGTAGTGGACTAGCGGGAGCCTCCAATGAGCAGTTCTTC. Residues: CASSGLAGASNEQFF. Based on the CDR3 plus reference TRBV19 and TRBJ2-1, the full variable domain is DGGITQSPKYLFRKEGQNVTLSCEQNLNHDAMYWYRQDPGQGLRLIYYSQIVNDFQKGDIAEGYSVSREKKESFPLTVTSAQKNPTAFYLCASSGLAGASNEQFFGPGTRLTVL.

This chain uses TRBV6-5 with TRBJ2-3, with D possibly TRBD2 on 6 matching bases. Per germline, CDR1 MNHEY and CDR2 SVGAGI. The CDR3 is made up of 15 amino acids. Trimming took off 6 bases at V and 2 bases at J, with 15 bases between the two ends. Here the CDR3 reads CASRWAGRNTDTQYF. CDR3 bases: TGTGCCAGCAGGTGGGCAGGGAGGAACACAGATACGCAGTATTTT.

The V gene is TRBV6-1, the J gene TRBJ2-7; D gene ambiguous. V was trimmed by 8 bases and J by 0 bases, leaving 14 bases between them. From germline, CDR1 is MNHNS and CDR2 SASEGT. This CDR3 region has 14 residues. CDR3 sequence reads: CASASIYSSYEQYF. CDR3 DNA sequence: TGTGCCAGCGCCTCAATCTATAGCTCCTACGAGCAGTACTTC.

The CDR3 region is CASMEVVLRGRDSTEAFF. DNA of the CDR3: TGTGCCAGCATGGAGGTCGTATTAAGGGGACGGGACAGCACTGAAGCTTTCTTT. V usage is TRBV28 and J usage is TRBJ1-1, with TRBD1 matching over 7 bases. The germline CDR1 and CDR2 sequences are MDHEN and SYDVKM. V shed 7 bases, J shed 4 bases, and the junction held 21 bases outside the gene matches. This CDR3 has 18 amino acids. Together with reference TRBV28 and TRBJ1-1, the CDR3 gives the full variable domain: DVKVTQSSRYLVKRTGEKVFLECVQDMDHENMFWYRQDPGLGLRLIYFSYDVKMKEKGDIPEGYSVSREKKERFSLILESASTNQTSMYLCASMEVVLRGRDSTEAFFGQGTRLTVV.

The sample holds one count of this clone. This chain uses TRBV29-1 with TRBJ1-1, with D perhaps TRBD1 (6 bases). V shed 7 bases and J shed 2 bases, with 14 bases lying between them. CDR3 length: 13 residues. CDR1 is SQVTM, CDR2 ANQGSEA, per germline. CDR3 region: CSANRDLNTEAFF. DNA for the CDR3: TGCAGCGCTAACAGGGACCTAAACACTGAAGCTTTCTTT.

In its sample, this clone was seen once. The V and J genes are TRBV9 and TRBJ2-1; D is possibly TRBD1 (6 bases). The CDR3 spans 14 residues. The germline CDR1 and CDR2 sequences are SGDLS and YYNGEE. The V end was cut by 0 bases, the J end by 5 bases, with 9 bases between. As DNA, the CDR3 is TGTGCCAGCAGCGTAGGGACAGTAGACAATGAGCAGTTCTTC. It is translated as CASSVGTVDNEQFF.

This clone was recorded only once. This rearrangement joins TRBV7-3 to TRBJ2-2, with 9 bases fitting TRBD2. Germline V gene data show CDR1 as SGHTA and CDR2 as FQGTGA. V lost 4 bases and J lost 6; bases outside the gene matches: 6. CDR3 length: 15 residues. CDR3 DNA: TGTGCCAGCAGCTCGGGACTAGCCAGGGCCGGGGAGCTGTTTTTT. Amino acid sequence: CASSSGLARAGELFF. Full variable domain (missing parts from reference TRBV7-3 and TRBJ2-2): GAGVSQTPSNKVTEKGKYVELRCDPISGHTALYWYRQSLGQGPEFLIYFQGTGAADDSGLPNDRFFAVRPEGSVSTLKIQRTERGDSAVYLCASSSGLARAGELFFGEGSRLTVL.

The chain carries TRBV5-1 and TRBJ1-6; TRBD1 is a possible D gene (5 bases). Germline CDR1 SGHRS, CDR2 YFSETQ. CDR3 length: 14 amino acids. V was trimmed by 5 bases and J by 9 bases, leaving 15 bases between them. CDR3 loop: CASRMGGGSSPLHF. CDR3 nucleotide sequence: TGCGCCAGCAGGATGGGGGGAGGTAGTTCACCCCTCCACTTT.

In its sample, this clone was seen once. The chain links TRBV2 to TRBJ2-7; the match to TRBD2 covers 11 bases. J lost 1 base, V lost 6 bases, and 5 bases had no gene match. From germline, CDR1 is SNHLY and CDR2 FYNNEI. The CDR3 has 15 residues. The CDR3 sequence: CASRMGLAESYEQYF. DNA for the CDR3: TGTGCCAGCAGGATGGGACTAGCGGAGTCCTACGAGCAGTACTTC.

This clone was picked up a small number of times. This chain joins TRBV2 and TRBJ1-1, with 7 bases fitting TRBD1. V was clipped by 10 bases and J by 0 bases; unmatched bases: 5. The CDR3 consists of 13 residues. Per germline, CDR1 SNHLY and CDR2 FYNNEI. CDR3 amino acids: CATKTGMNTEAFF. CDR3 sequence (DNA): TGTGCCACTAAGACAGGGATGAACACTGAAGCTTTCTTT.

The rearrangement links TRBV5-1 to TRBJ2-2; 8 bases align to TRBD1. The CDR3 is 16 residues long. V trimming: 1 base; J trimming: 4 bases; junction bases outside the gene matches: 6. Germline CDR1 and CDR2: SGHRS and YFSETQ. DNA for the CDR3: TGCGCCAGCAGCTTGCTTCGGACAGGGACCACCGGGGAGCTGTTTTTT. The encoded protein is CASSLLRTGTTGELFF. Looking up the rest from reference TRBV5-1 and TRBJ2-2 gives the full variable domain: KAGVTQTPRYLIKTRGQQVTLSCSPISGHRSVSWYQQTPGQGLQFLFEYFSETQRNKGNFPGRFSGRQFSNSRSEMNVSTLELGDSALYLCASSLLRTGTTGELFFGEGSRLTVL.

The V call is TRBV6-1, the J call TRBJ2-1; 8 bases align to TRBD1. Trimming at V came to 7 bases and at J to 0 bases, leaving 5 bases not matched to a gene. In germline, CDR1 is MNHNS, CDR2 SASEGT. There are 15 residues in the CDR3. CDR3 sequence (DNA): TGTGCCAGCACCCGACAGGGGACCTCCTACAATGAGCAGTTCTTC. Encoded protein: CASTRQGTSYNEQFF.

This chain joins TRBV28 and TRBJ1-6; D not certain. The V gene lost 7 bases and the J gene lost 0 bases, with 13 bases spanning the gap. Germline V gene lookup returns CDR1 MDHEN and CDR2 SYDVKM. The CDR3 covers 16 residues. The CDR3 region is CASTRGRSSYNSPLHF. As DNA, the CDR3 is TGTGCCAGCACCCGCGGCCGGAGCTCCTATAATTCACCCCTCCACTTT.